The sequence of this T cell receptor beta chain was determined in a study of blood T cell repertoires in COVID-19. The study recruited people aged about 18 to 95 years across 20 to 30 US areas. Authors' methods: Reference gene primer amplification gave nucleated cell count estimates. Method: immunoSEQ multiplex PCR; TCRdb's copy keeps in-frame clones and lacks some. V and J calls and clone size follow that table, whereas D and trimming were derived from the DNA. This table has just over 300,000 clones, about 88% appearing once. With V trimmed by 5 bases and J by 0 bases, 10 bases remained unmatched. The CDR3 sequence is 16 residues long. From germline, CDR1 is SNHLY and CDR2 FYNNEI.

The chain recombines TRBV2 with TRBJ2-7; 7 bases align to TRBD1. The source is a middle-aged woman who had recovered from COVID-19. Sequencing was done on a sample of PBMCs or T cells enriched from blood (not recorded which). The CDR3 here is CASSQDRPSSSYEQYF. CDR3 nucleotide sequence: TGTGCCAGCAGTCAGGACAGGCCAAGCAGCTCCTACGAGCAGTACTTC.